Following are 24 T cell receptor beta chains from one sample sequenced in a study of T cells after posttransplantation cyclophosphamide (dated by TCRdb to 2016 to 2017). The library was produced with the immunoSEQ multiplex PCR assay. TCRdb carries this immuneACCESS record with in-frame sequences only. Its versions omit some clonotypes, under half of them owing to an unresolved V gene in the studies checked, with the rest unexplained. The sample counts around 39,000 clones, each observed more than once. The ten largest clonotypes hold 1.2% of the sample. What was sequenced was PBMCs. The source is a girl aged 5-17 years in good health, CMV-negative, and a related stem cell transplant donor.

This clone has ten or more counts. V gene TRBV29-1 combines with J gene TRBJ2-5; possible D gene TRBD1, 7 bases. This CDR3 region has 15 residues. Germline CDR1 reads SQVTM; CDR2 reads ANQGSEA. The V end lost 3 bases, the J end lost 7 bases, and 21 bases lay between the germline ends. CDR3: CSVELRDRGRTTQYF. The CDR3 DNA is TGCAGCGTTGAGCTAAGGGACAGAGGGAGGACGACCCAGTACTTC.

This clone was picked up many times. The genes are TRBV9 and TRBJ2-3, with unresolved D. Trimming shortened V by 0 bases and J by 6 bases, and 5 bases separated the two germline ends. The CDR3 loop spans 12 amino acids. The germline gives CDR1 SGDLS, CDR2 YYNGEE. The CDR3 bases are TGTGCCAGCAGCGTAGGCAGGGATACGCAGTATTTT. It specifies CASSVGRDTQYF.

The chain has TRBV5-4 and TRBJ2-3; no firm D call. CDR3 size: 15 residues. Trimming removed 6 bases at V and 0 bases at J, with 14 bases between. Germline lookup yields CDR1 SGHNT and CDR2 YYREEE (reference sequence). The CDR3 region has the DNA TGTGCCAGCACCAAATTGCTAACTAGCACAGATACGCAGTATTTT. Residues: CASTKLLTSTDTQYF.

Only a few counts were recorded for this clone. This may be a read error, as it is one base from a much larger clone. The chain recombines TRBV28 with TRBJ2-5; D is possibly TRBD1 (6 bases). V gave up 3 bases and J gave up 1 base, with 9 bases separating them. Germline CDR1 and CDR2: MDHEN and SYDVKM. The CDR3 sequence is 14 residues long. This chain's CDR3 is CASSFGRGQETQYF. Written as DNA, the CDR3 is TGTGCCAGCAGTTTCGGCAGGGGCCAAGAGACCCAGTACTTC.

Many counts were recorded for this clone. This chain connects TRBV7-8 to TRBJ1-5, with 8 bases matching TRBD1. With V trimmed by 4 bases and J by 7 bases, 9 bases remained unmatched. Germline V CDR1 and CDR2: SGHVS, FQNEAQ. CDR3 size: 15 residues. In nucleotides, the CDR3 is TGTGCCAGCAGCTACCGGACAGGGCGAGGGCAGCCCCAGCATTTT. Translation: CASSYRTGRGQPQHF.

This clone has ten or more counts. The chain recombines TRBV6-5 with TRBJ1-2; D gene unclear. Between the trimmed V and J ends, which lost 0 bases and 8 bases, there was a span of 13 bases. Germline CDR1 reads MNHEY; CDR2 reads SVGAGI. The CDR3 consists of 14 residues. CDR3 nucleotides: TGTGCCAGCAGTTACTCGGACCCCCCGGGAGGCTACACCTTC. Amino acid sequence: CASSYSDPPGGYTF.

This clone was observed a few times. CDR3 loop: CASSLQGLETQYF. CDR3 DNA: TGTGCCAGCAGCTTACAGGGGCTGGAGACCCAGTACTTC. This sequence joins TRBV7-3 and TRBJ2-5, with D possibly TRBD1 on 6 matching bases. V was trimmed by 2 bases and J by 5 bases, leaving 9 bases between them. The CDR3 is made up of 13 amino acids. The V gene's germline CDR1 is SGHTA and CDR2 FQGTGA.

This clone was seen at least ten times. The V and J genes are TRBV4-2 and TRBJ2-1; 8 nucleotides align to TRBD1. The V gene's germline CDR1 is LGHNA and CDR2 YNFKEQ. V dropped 3 bases and J dropped 9; count of bases not matched to a gene: 4. There are 13 residues in the CDR3. The CDR3 is CASSQHRGTEQFF. CDR3 coding DNA: TGTGCCAGCAGCCAGCACAGGGGGACTGAGCAGTTCTTC.

This clone has a handful of counts. The gene calls are TRBV9 and TRBJ2-2; TRBD2 aligns across 14 bases. The CDR3 extends over 19 amino acids. V trimming: 0 bases; J trimming: 0 bases; junction bases outside the gene matches: 4. Germline values: CDR1 SGDLS, CDR2 YYNGEE. CDR3 sequence: CASSVGLAGGFTNTGELFF. CDR3 nucleotides: TGTGCCAGCAGCGTAGGACTAGCGGGGGGGTTTACGAACACCGGGGAGCTGTTTTTT.

This clone occurred many times. The chain recombines TRBV2 with TRBJ2-5, with 7 bases matching TRBD1. The germline V gene encodes CDR1 SNHLY and CDR2 FYNNEI. The CDR3 loop spans 14 amino acids. The J segment lost 2 bases and the V segment lost 4 bases, leaving 4 bases of the junction unmatched. CDR3 sequence reads: CASSATTGQETQYF. The CDR3 region has the DNA TGTGCCAGCAGTGCTACGACAGGGCAAGAGACCCAGTACTTC.

Many counts were recorded for this clone. In DNA, the CDR3 is TGTGCCAGTAGTTTCCCCGGGACAGGGCGGAGAAATCAGCCCCAGCATTTT. It specifies CASSFPGTGRRNQPQHF. The V and J genes are TRBV19 and TRBJ1-5, with TRBD1 matching 9 bases. The J segment lost 4 bases and the V segment lost 5 bases, leaving 12 bases of the junction unmatched. The CDR3 sequence is 17 residues long. Germline V gene data show CDR1 as LNHDA and CDR2 as SQIVND (reference sequence).

This clone was picked up many times. The genes are TRBV15 and TRBJ2-1, with TRBD2 identical over 16 bases. The CDR3 has 17 amino acids. Trimming cost V 6 bases and J 4 bases; bases outside gene matches: 6. The germline CDR1 and CDR2 sequences are LNHNV and YYDKDF (reference sequence). The CDR3 DNA is TGTGCCACCAGAGGGACTAGCGGGAGGGCGGGATACAATGAGCAGTTCTTC. Translating it yields CATRGTSGRAGYNEQFF.

This chain connects TRBV27 to TRBJ2-7, with D maybe TRBD1 (5 bases). The CDR3 is made up of 15 amino acids. Germline CDR1 reads MNHEY; CDR2 reads SMNVEV (reference sequence). V lost 5 bases and J 0 bases, leaving 14 bases between the germline ends. In nucleotides, the CDR3 is TGTGCCAGCAGTCCCGGACACCTTAACTCCTACGAGCAGTACTTC. This translates into CASSPGHLNSYEQYF.

Only a few counts were recorded for this clone. The V and J genes are TRBV30 and TRBJ2-5; TRBD1 aligns across 7 bases. V shed 1 base and J 5 bases; nucleotides not matched to a gene: 13. The germline gives CDR1 GTSNPN, CDR2 SVGIG (reference sequence). The CDR3 has 16 amino acids. The CDR3 region has the DNA TGTGCCTGGAGTGGAGTACGAGGGCGCAGGGGGGAGACCCAGTACTTC. Amino acids: CAWSGVRGRRGETQYF. The full variable domain, its missing parts supplied by reference TRBV30 and TRBJ2-5, is SQTIHQWPATLVQPVGSPLSLECTVEGTSNPNLYWYRQAAGRGLQLLFYSVGIGQISSEVPQNLSASRPQDRQFILSSKKLLLSDSGFYLCAWSGVRGRRGETQYFGPGTRLLVL.

This clone was seen repeatedly, ten times or more. This chain joins TRBV7-9 and TRBJ1-5, with 9 positions matching TRBD1. The CDR3 has 16 amino acids. In germline, CDR1 is SEHNR, CDR2 FQNEAQ (reference sequence). V lost 4 bases, J lost 9 bases, and 13 bases stayed unmatched. DNA of the CDR3: TGTGCCAGCAGCTCCCGGCGGGGACAGGGACACGCGCCCCAGCATTTT. Amino acids: CASSSRRGQGHAPQHF.

A few counts support this clone. V is TRBV30 and J is TRBJ2-1; 11 nucleotides line up with TRBD2. This CDR3 comprises 15 residues. Germline V gives CDR1 GTSNPN, CDR2 SVGIG (reference sequence). The V gene end was trimmed by 0 bases and the J gene end by 5 bases; junction bases not matched to a gene: 3. CDR3 amino acids: CAWSVLAGVNNEQFF. The CDR3 DNA reads TGTGCCTGGAGTGTACTAGCGGGGGTGAACAATGAGCAGTTCTTC.

This clone has a count of ten or more. The chain joins TRBV2 to TRBJ1-5, with D possibly TRBD1 on 5 matching bases. Germline V gene data show CDR1 as SNHLY and CDR2 as FYNNEI. The ends were cut back, 5 bases at V and 3 bases at J, with 17 bases in the middle. The CDR3 extends over 16 amino acids. CDR3 coding DNA: TGTGCCAGCAGTCCAATCCTCGGGGGTTCCAATCAGCCCCAGCATTTT. Protein sequence: CASSPILGGSNQPQHF.

In this sample, this clone turned up many times. V is TRBV6-6 and J is TRBJ1-1, with 11 positions matching TRBD1. The J segment lost 12 bases and the V segment lost 0 bases, leaving 9 bases of the junction unmatched. The germline V gene has CDR1 MNHNY and CDR2 SVGAGI (reference sequence). This CDR3 region has 15 residues. This CDR3 reads CASSYSLRDRGATFF. CDR3 in DNA: TGTGCCAGCAGTTACTCGTTGCGGGACAGGGGGGCGACTTTCTTT.

The chain uses TRBV19 and TRBJ1-6; the match to TRBD1 covers 8 bases. CDR3 length: 15 residues. V was pared by 3 bases and J by 8 bases, with 6 bases of the junction left unmatched. Germline values: CDR1 LNHDA, CDR2 SQIVND (reference sequence). DNA of the CDR3: TGTGCCAGTAGTATCCCAGGGGGCGGTTATTCACCCCTCCACTTT. The encoded protein is CASSIPGGGYSPLHF.

This clone has ten or more counts. CDR3 in amino acids: CASSLSATTDTQYF. In DNA, the CDR3 is TGTGCCAGCAGCTTATCAGCGACTACAGATACGCAGTATTTT. The J gene is TRBJ2-3, the V gene TRBV11-3; D is unresolved. The CDR3 is 14 amino acids. CDR1 and CDR2 (germline): SGHNT, YENEEA. V was trimmed by 2 bases and J by 3 bases, leaving 9 bases between them.

The V call is TRBV15, the J call TRBJ2-5; tentative D call: TRBD1 (5 bases). Germline loops: CDR1 LNHNV, CDR2 YYDKDF (reference sequence). V lost 2 bases and J lost 5, with 15 bases in between. The CDR3 totals 15 residues. This CDR3 is CATSRNPAGLETQYF. The CDR3 DNA reads as TGTGCCACCAGCAGAAATCCGGCAGGGCTTGAGACCCAGTACTTC.

V is TRBV7-8 and J is TRBJ2-2; tentative D call: TRBD2 (5 bases). V lost 5 bases to trimming and J lost 1 base, with 11 bases between them. Germline V CDR1 and CDR2: SGHVS, FQNEAQ. The CDR3 has 15 residues. In DNA form, the CDR3 reads TGTGCCAGCAGCCTAGGACTGAAGAACACCGGGGAGCTGTTTTTT. Amino acids: CASSLGLKNTGELFF.

The rearrangement links TRBV6-6 to TRBJ1-1; D ambiguous. The CDR3 runs to 16 residues. Germline CDR1 MNHNY, CDR2 SVGAGI (reference sequence). The V gene lost 0 bases and the J gene lost 3 bases, with 14 bases spanning the gap. The CDR3 coding sequence is TGTGCCAGCAGTTACTCCCTGAGGGCGACGGACACTGAAGCTTTCTTT. It encodes CASSYSLRATDTEAFF.

This chain connects TRBV7-3 to TRBJ2-3; D not certain. CDR1 and CDR2 from the germline V gene are SGHTA and FQGTGA. This CDR3 is built from 13 residues. V lost 2 bases and J lost 5, with 8 bases in between. The CDR3 nucleotides read TGTGCCAGCAGCTTATCTTTCAGAGATACGCAGTATTTT. Translation gives CASSLSFRDTQYF.